Shown below are 29 T cell receptor beta chains from a single sample sequenced in a study of cytomegalovirus exposure and HLA in healthy donors. Libraries were prepared by immunoSEQ multiplex PCR; TCRdb keeps only in-frame clonotypes and omits some of them. This sample has about 200,000 clones, with about three quarters found just once. The sequencing input was PBMCs. Receptors were obtained from a woman aged 25 to 39 in good health and CMV-seronegative.

This rearrangement joins TRBV6-1 to TRBJ2-1; 7 bases align to TRBD1. This CDR3 is 14 amino acids long. In germline, CDR1 is MNHNS, CDR2 SASEGT. V lost 5 bases and J lost 11; bases outside the gene matches: 12. The CDR3 here is CASSQGTGARKQFF. The CDR3 nucleotides are TGTGCCAGCAGTCAGGGTACAGGGGCTCGTAAGCAGTTCTTC.

The chain links TRBV27 to TRBJ2-6; D gene uncertain. Germline assignment: CDR1 MNHEY and CDR2 SMNVEV (reference sequence). Between the trimmed V and J ends, which lost 3 bases and 1 base, there was a span of 10 bases. This CDR3 has 16 residues. The CDR3 spells CASSFGGESGANVLTF. CDR3 DNA sequence: TGTGCCAGCAGTTTCGGCGGCGAATCTGGGGCCAACGTCCTGACTTTC. The entire variable domain, with the rest obtained from reference TRBV27 and TRBJ2-6, is as follows: EAQVTQNPRYLITVTGKKLTVTCSQNMNHEYMSWYRQDPGLGLRQIYYSMNVEVTDKGDVPEGYKVSRKEKRNFPLILESPSPNQTSLYFCASSFGGESGANVLTFGAGSRLTVL.

This chain joins TRBV5-1 and TRBJ2-7; 9 bases are a match to TRBD1. CDR1 is SGHRS, CDR2 YFSETQ, per germline. V trimming: 0 bases; J trimming: 5 bases; junction bases outside the gene matches: 6. CDR3 length: 15 amino acids. CDR3: CASSLVGTGIDEQYF. In nucleotides, the CDR3 is TGCGCCAGCAGCTTGGTGGGGACAGGGATCGACGAGCAGTACTTC.

The rearrangement uses TRBV9 and TRBJ2-3; 11 bases are a match to TRBD2. Germline trimming cut 0 bases from V and 7 bases from J; bases unmatched to any gene: 10. Germline CDR1 reads SGDLS; CDR2 reads YYNGEE. This CDR3 spans 17 amino acids. This CDR3 reads CASSVGVSGGAGNTQYF. CDR3 nucleotides: TGTGCCAGCAGCGTAGGTGTTAGCGGGGGGGCCGGGAATACGCAGTATTTT.

The genes are TRBV27 and TRBJ2-1, with 9 positions matching TRBD2. V shed 8 bases and J 6 bases; nucleotides not matched to a gene: 11. This CDR3 has 15 residues. Germline V gene data show CDR1 as MNHEY and CDR2 as SMNVEV (reference sequence). CDR3 bases: TGTGCCAGCGCGGCACCGGGACTAGCCATCAATGAGCAGTTCTTC. It is translated as CASAAPGLAINEQFF.

The chain carries TRBV10-3 and TRBJ2-7, with D tentatively TRBD1 (6 bases). The V gene lost 1 base and the J gene lost 5 bases, with 12 bases spanning the gap. The CDR3 is 14 residues long. Germline V gives CDR1 ENHRY, CDR2 SYGVKD. The CDR3 DNA is TGTGCCATCAGTGAGTGGTCAGGGGAGAACGAGCAGTACTTC. It codes for CAISEWSGENEQYF.

The CDR3 sequence: CASSDVATSYIYEQYF. CDR3 nucleotide sequence: TGTGCCAGCAGCGACGTTGCGACTAGCTACATCTACGAGCAGTACTTC. This chain connects TRBV5-5 to TRBJ2-7; 7 bases are shared with TRBD2. The germline V gene encodes CDR1 SGHKS and CDR2 YYEKEE (reference sequence). The ends lost 4 bases at V and 3 bases at J; junction bases unmatched: 13. This CDR3 is 16 amino acids long. Full variable domain (remainder filled in from reference TRBV5-5 and TRBJ2-7): DAGVTQSPTHLIKTRGQQVTLRCSPISGHKSVSWYQQVLGQGPQFIFQYYEKEERGRGNFPDRFSARQFPNYSSELNVNALLLGDSALYLCASSDVATSYIYEQYFGPGTRLTVT.

The chain combines TRBV29-1 with TRBJ2-7, with TRBD2 matching 9 bases. The CDR3 extends over 15 amino acids. The junction had 5 bases not matched to a gene; V was cut back by 0 bases and J by 2 bases. The germline gives CDR1 SQVTM, CDR2 ANQGSEA. The CDR3 DNA follows: TGCAGCGTTGAAGAAATGGCGGGAGGGCCCTACGAGCAGTACTTC. This encodes CSVEEMAGGPYEQYF.

This rearrangement joins TRBV30 to TRBJ2-7; a weak D match, TRBD1 (6 bases). The CDR3 is 20 residues long. Trimming stripped 2 bases from V and 4 bases from J, with 33 bases between. The V gene's germline CDR1 is GTSNPN and CDR2 SVGIG (reference sequence). CDR3 bases: TGTGCCTGGAGTATAAAACAGGGATTCTTGGTCAGCGGTTCATCATACGAGCAGTACTTC. Its translation: CAWSIKQGFLVSGSSYEQYF. Complete variable domain (other parts from reference TRBV30 and TRBJ2-7): SQTIHQWPATLVQPVGSPLSLECTVEGTSNPNLYWYRQAAGRGLQLLFYSVGIGQISSEVPQNLSASRPQDRQFILSSKKLLLSDSGFYLCAWSIKQGFLVSGSSYEQYFGPGTRLTVT.

The rearrangement links TRBV28 to TRBJ1-1; D not certain. The length of the CDR3 is 14 residues. Trimming stripped 2 bases from V and 6 bases from J, with 13 bases between. CDR1 is MDHEN, CDR2 SYDVKM, per germline. This CDR3 is CASSLSSLRAEAFF. The CDR3 DNA reads TGTGCCAGCAGTTTAAGTTCCTTGAGGGCTGAAGCTTTCTTT.

The V call is TRBV14, the J call TRBJ1-2, with 7 bases fitting TRBD1. V lost 2 bases, J lost 8 bases, and 17 bases stayed unmatched. Per the germline V gene, CDR1 is SGHDN and CDR2 is FVKESK. The CDR3 totals 17 residues. CDR3 nucleotide sequence: TGTGCCAGCAGCCAAAACTGGACAGGATTTGATGTAAGCGGCTACACCTTC. Its protein product is CASSQNWTGFDVSGYTF.

CDR3 sequence reads: CASSIPGTGGLEQYF. CDR3 DNA: TGTGCCAGCAGTATTCCCGGGACAGGGGGTCTCGAGCAGTACTTC. The genes are TRBV25-1 and TRBJ2-7; 11 bases are a match to TRBD1. CDR1 is MGHDK and CDR2 is SYGVNS in the germline V gene. The CDR3 runs 15 residues. With 5 bases clipped from V and 6 bases from J, the junction kept 9 bases outside the gene matches.

The chain links TRBV11-2 to TRBJ2-7, with 10 bases fitting TRBD2. The CDR3 spans 17 residues. V shed 1 base, J shed 3 bases, and the junction held 9 bases outside the gene matches. CDR1 is SGHAT and CDR2 is FQNNGV in the germline V gene. DNA for the CDR3: TGTGCCAGCAGCTTAGCATTCACTAGCGGGGTTCTCTACGAGCAGTACTTC. Its translation is CASSLAFTSGVLYEQYF.

This chain connects TRBV7-6 to TRBJ2-5, with D perhaps TRBD1 (7 bases). CDR3 length: 17 amino acids. Looked up from germline, CDR1 is SGHVS and CDR2 is FNYEAQ. The V gene lost 5 bases and the J gene lost 5 bases, with 24 bases spanning the gap. CDR3 nucleotide sequence: TGTGCCAGCAGCGCGGGACAGCTAAAAATCCTCGGGGAGACCCAGTACTTC. Encoded protein: CASSAGQLKILGETQYF. The full variable domain, rest sourced from reference TRBV7-6 and TRBJ2-5, is GAGVSQSPRYKVTKRGQDVALRCDPISGHVSLYWYRQALGQGPEFLTYFNYEAQQDKSGLPNDRFSAERPEGSISTLTIQRTEQRDSAMYRCASSAGQLKILGETQYFGPGTRLLVL.

The chain links TRBV2 to TRBJ2-3, with D unresolved. The CDR3 contains 15 residues. The germline V gene encodes CDR1 SNHLY and CDR2 FYNNEI. V was shortened by 0 bases and J by 2 bases, with 9 bases between the two germline ends. CDR3 nucleotide sequence: TGTGCCAGCAGTGAAGCTGGTAGCTTCACAGATACGCAGTATTTT. It codes for CASSEAGSFTDTQYF.

This chain joins TRBV7-6 and TRBJ2-1, with 7 bases fitting TRBD2. J was trimmed by 3 bases and V by 1 base; bases with no gene match: 3. This CDR3 contains 15 residues. Looked up from germline, CDR1 is SGHVS and CDR2 is FNYEAQ. The CDR3 spells CASSLGEGNYNEQFF. CDR3 nucleotide sequence: TGTGCCAGCAGCTTAGGGGAGGGGAACTACAATGAGCAGTTCTTC.

The CDR3 region has the DNA TGTGCCAGCAGTTACTCGTTGACAGCCGAGCAGTACTTC. It translates to CASSYSLTAEQYF. The gene calls are TRBV6-5 and TRBJ2-7; tentatively, D is TRBD1 (5 bases). This CDR3 has 13 amino acids. V lost 0 bases to trimming and J lost 6 bases, with 9 bases between them. Germline V CDR1 and CDR2: MNHEY, SVGAGI.

The rearrangement uses TRBV6-1 and TRBJ2-7; possible D gene TRBD2, 7 bases. The germline gives CDR1 MNHNS, CDR2 SASEGT. Trimming shortened V by 7 bases and J by 2 bases, and 15 bases separated the two germline ends. CDR3 size: 14 residues. The CDR3 bases are TGTGCCAGCATACGGTCGGGGGGCACCTACGAGCAGTACTTC. As protein: CASIRSGGTYEQYF.

The rearrangement uses TRBV27 and TRBJ1-1; no reliable D call. The CDR3 runs to 13 residues. Trimming removed 3 bases at V and 1 base at J, with 6 bases between. Germline CDR1 and CDR2: MNHEY and SMNVEV (reference sequence). The CDR3 region is CASSFDKNTEAFF. The CDR3 coding sequence is TGTGCCAGCAGTTTTGACAAGAACACTGAAGCTTTCTTT.

The J gene is TRBJ2-3, the V gene TRBV29-1, with D possibly TRBD1 on 5 matching bases. V dropped 6 bases and J dropped 4 bases, with 11 bases sitting between them. The CDR3 extends over 12 amino acids. Germline CDR1 reads SQVTM; CDR2 reads ANQGSEA. The CDR3 region is CSVTPGSDTQYF. The CDR3 DNA sequence: TGCAGCGTGACCCCAGGGTCAGATACGCAGTATTTT.

This clone came up a few times. The chain has TRBV30 and TRBJ2-7; 10 bases fit TRBD2. V was pared by 3 bases and J by 7 bases, with 12 bases of the junction left unmatched. This CDR3 comprises 15 residues. The germline V gene has CDR1 GTSNPN and CDR2 SVGIG (reference sequence). CDR3 protein: CAWSPGLAGVGEQYF. In DNA, the CDR3 is TGTGCCTGGAGCCCCGGGCTAGCGGGAGTGGGGGAGCAGTACTTC.

This clone was seen a handful of times. The CDR3 nucleotides read TGCGCCAGCAGCTGGAACATAGCGGGAGGCACAGATACGCAGTATTTT. This gives the protein CASSWNIAGGTDTQYF. V is TRBV5-1 and J is TRBJ2-3, with 9 bases fitting TRBD2. This CDR3 region has 16 residues. Germline CDR1 SGHRS, CDR2 YFSETQ. J gave up 1 base and V 3 bases, and 6 bases lay outside the gene matches.

The V call is TRBV18, the J call TRBJ2-7, with unresolved D. The germline V and J ends were trimmed by 3 bases and 9 bases, with 18 bases remaining between them. Germline CDR1 and CDR2: KGHSH and LQKENI. CDR3 length: 14 amino acids. The CDR3: CASSPRSDPPGQYF. The CDR3 coding sequence is TGTGCCAGCTCACCGCGGTCCGACCCCCCCGGGCAGTACTTC.

The chain couples TRBV4-1 to TRBJ2-7; TRBD2 might be the D (6 bases). The CDR3 runs 13 residues. V shed 3 bases and J shed 6 bases, with 12 bases lying between them. Germline CDR1 and CDR2: MGHRA and YSYEKL. The chain's CDR3 is CASSHTAGIEQYF. The DNA for the CDR3 is TGCGCCAGCAGCCATACGGCGGGGATCGAGCAGTACTTC.

The chain is built from TRBV7-9 and TRBJ2-1, with D tentatively TRBD1 (5 bases). The V gene's germline CDR1 is SEHNR and CDR2 FQNEAQ (reference sequence). This CDR3 spans 13 amino acids. V was pared by 5 bases and J by 1 base, with 6 bases between. CDR3 sequence: CASSRQSYNEQFF. DNA of the CDR3: TGTGCCAGCAGCCGACAGTCCTACAATGAGCAGTTCTTC.

V and J are TRBV10-3 and TRBJ1-5; D is possibly TRBD1 (6 bases). The CDR3 length is 14 residues. Deletions cut 6 bases from V and 0 bases from J, with 9 bases between. The germline CDR1 and CDR2 sequences are ENHRY and SYGVKD. CDR3 protein: CAISPGHSNQPQHF. The CDR3 region has the DNA TGTGCCATCAGCCCGGGACATAGCAATCAGCCCCAGCATTTT.

This clone was seen only a few times. The V call is TRBV19, the J call TRBJ1-6; a possible D gene is TRBD1 (6 bases). This CDR3 is 14 amino acids long. Deletions cut 6 bases from V and 0 bases from J, with 6 bases between. Germline CDR1 LNHDA, CDR2 SQIVND (reference sequence). The CDR3 DNA is TGTGCCAGTAGGGACAGCTCCTATAATTCACCCCTCCACTTT. This translates into CASRDSSYNSPLHF.

The rearrangement uses TRBV5-1 and TRBJ1-2; 10 nucleotides match TRBD1. CDR3 length equals 15 residues. The V gene's germline CDR1 is SGHRS and CDR2 YFSETQ. J gave up 4 bases and V 0 bases, and 3 bases lay outside the gene matches. CDR3 protein: CASSLAGQGVYGYTF. CDR3 nucleotides: TGCGCCAGCAGCTTGGCTGGACAGGGGGTCTATGGCTACACCTTC.

This clone was picked up one time. The J gene is TRBJ2-7, the V gene TRBV9; unclear D gene. Germline CDR1 reads SGDLS; CDR2 reads YYNGEE. Trimming left V 0 bases short and J 1 base short, with 11 bases between. The CDR3 runs to 15 residues. The CDR3 coding sequence is TGTGCCAGCAGCGTAGCCGGGTCTCCTTCCTACGAGCAGTACTTC. It translates to CASSVAGSPSYEQYF.